Described below is a single T cell receptor beta chain sequence and its context. These data are taken from a study of T cell changes during pregnancy in multiple sclerosis. The CDR3 has 15 amino acids. The germline V and J ends were trimmed by 3 bases and 1 base, with 12 bases remaining between them. Germline V CDR1 and CDR2: SGHRS, YFSETQ. Sequenced by immunoSEQ multiplex PCR; TCRdb stores in-frame clones only, minus some. The sample comprises tens of thousands of clones, around 92% of which are singletons, and about 0.15% rests with the top ten. The chain combines TRBV5-1 with TRBJ2-3; D gene unclear. The clonotype originates from a female donor in good health, enrolled as a control in a pregnancy study. This specimen was CD4+ T cells from peripheral blood mononuclear cells, taken after pregnancy. DNA for the CDR3: TGCGCCAGCAGCTCACAAGGCGGTCGCACAGATACGCAGTATTTT. Its protein product is CASSSQGGRTDTQYF.